These T cell receptor beta chains were read from a single sample in a study of blood T cell repertoires in COVID-19. This table comes from immunoSEQ multiplex PCR, and its TCRdb copy is limited to in-frame clones, with some not included. The profile shows 310,000 or so clones, more than 70% of them singletons. The sample taken for sequencing was peripheral blood. The source of these receptors is a man between 18 and 35 years old who had recovered from COVID-19. Each CDR3 is given with its conserved first and last residue. The D gene is left open where the match is weak. Clone size is given for some rows only: seen once, a few or many times, or a class if the clone is expanded.

J | V | D | size | CDR3 | DNA
TRBJ2-7 | TRBV6-5 | NA | NA | CASSYGMGPTYEQYF | TGTGCCAGCAGTTACGGGATGGGGCCCACCTACGAGCAGTACTTC
TRBJ1-2 | TRBV5-4 | TRBD1 | NA | CAATGRYYGYTF | TGTGCCGCGACAGGGAGGTACTATGGCTACACCTTC
TRBJ1-1 | TRBV4-1 | TRBD1 | NA | CASSLDRDSKPPAFF | TGCGCCAGCAGTCTTGACCGGGACAGTAAACCCCCTGCTTTCTTT
TRBJ2-1 | TRBV7-9 | NA | few | CASSSLLNEQFF | TGTGCCAGCAGCTCCCTCCTCAATGAGCAGTTCTTC
TRBJ2-5 | TRBV11-2 | TRBD1 | few | CASSLDGTGSSETQYF | TGTGCCAGCAGCTTAGATGGGACAGGGAGTTCAGAGACCCAGTACTTC
TRBJ2-1 | TRBV19 | NA | few | CASSIDRSGSYNEQFF | TGTGCCAGTAGTATAGATCGTAGCGGATCCTACAATGAGCAGTTCTTC
TRBJ2-7 | TRBV2 | NA | NA | CASSLRNEQYF | TGTGCCAGCTCGCTGCGCAACGAGCAGTACTTC
TRBJ2-1 | TRBV7-2 | NA | NA | CASSQTRAGSYNEQFF | TGTGCCAGCAGCCAAACTCGAGCGGGTTCCTACAATGAGCAGTTCTTC
TRBJ2-7 | TRBV29-1 | TRBD1 | NA | CSVLPPSGQGGRDEQYF | TGCAGCGTTCTGCCACCCTCCGGACAGGGAGGTCGTGACGAGCAGTACTTC
TRBJ1-1 | TRBV7-6 | NA | NA | CASSLTPADTEAFF | TGTGCCAGCAGCCTGACCCCGGCGGACACTGAAGCTTTCTTT
TRBJ1-2 | TRBV3-1/TRBV3-2 | NA | NA | CASSQDATGSSGYTF | TGTGCCAGCAGCCAAGACGCGACAGGTTCTTCCGGCTACACCTTC
TRBJ1-5 | TRBV2 | TRBD1 | NA | CASRPQGGNQPQHF | TGTGCCAGCAGGCCCCAGGGGGGCAATCAGCCCCAGCATTTT
TRBJ1-3 | TRBV7-9 | NA | NA | CASSPQARSGNTIYF | TGTGCCAGCAGCCCACAGGCCCGCTCTGGAAACACCATATATTTT
TRBJ1-6 | TRBV10-3 | NA | NA | CATHKTGDSYNSPLHF | TGTGCCACCCACAAAACAGGAGACAGCTATAATTCACCCCTCCACTTT
TRBJ1-1 | TRBV2 | NA | NA | CASSAGQLNTEAFF | TGTGCCAGCAGTGCCGGACAGCTTAACACTGAAGCTTTCTTT
TRBJ2-7 | TRBV11-2 | NA | NA | CASSWSSYEQYF | TGTGCCAGCAGTTGGAGCTCCTACGAGCAGTACTTC
TRBJ2-1 | TRBV6-4 | NA | once | CASSDSEAGANEQFF | TGTGCCAGCAGTGACTCGGAGGCGGGGGCCAATGAGCAGTTCTTC
TRBJ2-2 | TRBV24-1 | TRBD1 | NA | CATSGTANTGELFF | TGTGCCACCAGCGGGACAGCGAACACCGGGGAGCTGTTTTTT
TRBJ2-1 | TRBV7-8 | TRBD2 | NA | CASSLGSGGYNNEQFF | TGTGCCAGCAGCTTAGGTAGCGGGGGGTACAACAATGAGCAGTTCTTC
TRBJ2-7 | TRBV7-8 | TRBD1 | NA | CASSLGLGQGAREQYF | TGTGCCAGCAGCTTAGGGTTGGGGCAGGGGGCACGCGAGCAGTACTTC
TRBJ1-2 | TRBV5-6 | TRBD1 | once | CASSRDRGYGYTF | TGTGCCAGCAGCCGAGACAGGGGCTATGGCTACACCTTC
TRBJ2-2 | TRBV29-1 | TRBD1 | NA | CSVDTGGPGELFF | TGCAGCGTTGACACAGGGGGCCCCGGGGAGCTGTTTTTT
TRBJ2-1 | TRBV29-1 | TRBD2 | NA | CSVYGIGTSGRTDSYNEQFF | TGCAGCGTATATGGCATAGGGACTAGCGGGAGGACGGACTCCTACAATGAGCAGTTCTTC
TRBJ2-3 | TRBV10-3 | TRBD2 | NA | CAISGPGLAGLTDTQYF | TGTGCCATCAGTGGCCCGGGACTAGCGGGTCTTACAGATACGCAGTATTTT
TRBJ2-2 | TRBV27 | NA | once | CASSLTGPGELFF | TGTGCCAGCAGTTTAACAGGGCCCGGGGAGCTGTTTTTT
TRBJ2-7 | TRBV4-1 | TRBD2 | once | CASSPQLAGGRMYYEQYF | TGCGCCAGCAGCCCGCAGCTAGCGGGGGGCCGAATGTACTACGAGCAGTACTTC
TRBJ1-1 | TRBV6-5 | TRBD1 | NA | CASSYKGTGNTEAFF | TGTGCCAGCAGTTATAAGGGGACAGGGAACACTGAAGCTTTCTTT
TRBJ2-5 | TRBV6-2/TRBV6-3 | NA | NA | CAIRPGGAQETQYF | TGTGCCATCAGGCCTGGCGGGGCTCAAGAGACCCAGTACTTC
TRBJ2-7 | TRBV12-3/TRBV12-4 | NA | NA | CASSTGTAYEQYF | TGTGCCAGCAGTACAGGGACCGCCTACGAGCAGTACTTC
TRBJ2-7 | TRBV4-1 | TRBD2 | NA | CASSQDLSGRADEQYF | TGCGCCAGCAGCCAAGATCTTTCCGGGAGGGCCGACGAGCAGTACTTC